Below, one T cell receptor (beta chain) is given with its context. The data belong to a study of response to subunit inactivated influenza vaccine. MiXCR was run by TCRdb on the RT-PCR reads, yielding one entry per CDR3 protein. Of more than 500,000 distinct CDR3 sequences listed, 10% to 12% are singletons. Trimming removed 1 base at V and 0 bases at J, with 13 bases between. The CDR3 is made up of 16 amino acids. Germline assignment: CDR1 LGHNA and CDR2 YNFKEQ. These same data were also listed under a study on T cells expressing NK-cell markers. That study adds: Making the TCR beta cDNA relied on 5'RACE template switching with UMIs. Sorted CD3+CD56+NKG2C+, CD3+CD56+NKG2C- and CD3+CD56-NKG2C+ T cells supplied TCR beta repertoires. The contribution of dominant NKG2C+ clonotypes to CD8+ T cells in roughly 6 donors was roughly 1.0-8%.

The sample here was PBMCs from blood, taken on the day of vaccination. The V and J genes are TRBV4-2 and TRBJ2-7, with a tentative D call TRBD1 (6 bases). The sequence was collected from a man between 50 and 59 years old who received an inactivated influenza vaccine. CDR3 loop: CASSQGGHDSSYEQYF. CDR3 DNA: TGTGCCAGCAGCCAAGGGGGACACGATAGCTCCTACGAGCAGTACTTC.